The next 14 T cell receptor beta chains were all read from a single sample in a study of T-cell reconstitution after alpha-beta-depleted transplantation in children. Preparation of the TCRbeta library used unique molecular identifiers. TCRdb re-called the PCR reads with MiXCR, one entry per CDR3 protein. The repertoire holds around 200,000 distinct CDR3 sequences, with roughly 18% as singletons. The material sequenced was PBMCs, mostly from graft donor cells, taken 360 days after TCRalphabeta/CD19-depleted stem cell transplant. The source of these receptors is a male patient under 10 years old who had a stem cell transplant for acute lymphoblastic leukemia, so the T cells may come from the graft donor.

This clonotype came up many times. The chain combines TRBV6-5 with TRBJ2-5; 7 bases are shared with TRBD1. J gave up 5 bases and V 3 bases, and 9 bases lay outside the gene matches. Germline V gene lookup returns CDR1 MNHEY and CDR2 SVGAGI. This CDR3 has 15 amino acids. For the CDR3, the DNA is TGTGCCAGCAGTTATTCCACAGGGGTTTCGGAGACCCAGTACTTC. It is translated as CASSYSTGVSETQYF.

This sequence joins TRBV10-2 and TRBJ2-7; 9 bases map to TRBD2. This CDR3 comprises 12 residues. The V gene's germline CDR1 is WSHSY and CDR2 SAAADI. After removal of 8 bases from V and 5 bases from J, the junction contained 4 bases not matched to a gene. This CDR3 reads CASSGTSNEQYF. Written as DNA, the CDR3 is TGCGCCAGCTCCGGGACTAGCAACGAGCAGTACTTC.

This clonotype was counted at least ten times. The chain combines TRBV7-2 with TRBJ1-6; TRBD1 matches at 10 bases. This CDR3 is built from 17 residues. Per the germline V gene, CDR1 is SGHTA and CDR2 is FQGNSA. Trimming removed 1 base from V and 7 bases from J; junction bases left unmatched: 7. The CDR3 DNA sequence: TGTGCCAGCAGCTTAGGCTTCACGGGACAGGGGAATTCACCCCTCCACTTT. Its translation: CASSLGFTGQGNSPLHF.

V and J are TRBV19 and TRBJ2-1; 8 nucleotides line up with TRBD1. V shed 4 bases and J 4 bases; nucleotides not matched to a gene: 6. The CDR3 covers 15 residues. Germline CDR1 reads LNHDA; CDR2 reads SQIVND (reference sequence). The CDR3 DNA sequence: TGTGCCAGTAGTACGTTCCGGGACAGGTACAATGAGCAGTTCTTC. Encoded protein: CASSTFRDRYNEQFF.

This clonotype came up a few times. J is TRBJ2-1 and V is TRBV30; 7 nucleotides agree with TRBD2. The J segment lost 3 bases and the V segment lost 4 bases, leaving 3 bases of the junction unmatched. CDR1 is GTSNPN, CDR2 SVGIG, per germline (reference sequence). The CDR3 loop spans 13 amino acids. Here the CDR3 DNA reads TGTGCCTGGAAGGGCGGGAGCTACAATGAGCAGTTCTTC. As protein: CAWKGGSYNEQFF.

This clonotype has just a few counts. The chain is built from TRBV3-1 and TRBJ2-1, with TRBD2 as a possible D gene (5 bases). Trimming left V 4 bases short and J 1 base short, with 11 bases between. The CDR3 spans 15 residues. Germline assignment: CDR1 LGHDT and CDR2 YNNKEL (reference sequence). The CDR3 DNA sequence: TGTGCCAGCAGCCTACAGAGGGAGTCCTACAATGAGCAGTTCTTC. Its translation is CASSLQRESYNEQFF.

This clonotype was observed many times. The V gene is TRBV25-1, the J gene TRBJ1-2; D unclear. The germline gives CDR1 MGHDK, CDR2 SYGVNS. The CDR3 length is 13 residues. V dropped 5 bases and J dropped 1 base, with 8 bases sitting between them. CDR3 sequence (DNA): TGTGCCAGCAGTCTAGGGAGTAACTATGGCTACACCTTC. Amino acids: CASSLGSNYGYTF.

This clonotype showed up just a few times. The J gene is TRBJ1-1, the V gene TRBV6-5; perhaps TRBD1 as D (5 bases). The V end was cut by 2 bases, the J end by 3 bases, with 10 bases between. This CDR3 is 14 amino acids long. Germline-derived CDR1 and CDR2 are MNHEY and SVGAGI. The CDR3 is CASSYQQADTEAFF. The CDR3 coding sequence is TGTGCCAGCAGTTACCAACAGGCTGACACTGAAGCTTTCTTT.

In its sample, this clonotype was seen a few times. The V gene is TRBV9, the J gene TRBJ2-7, with TRBD2 matching over 7 bases. J was trimmed by 6 bases and V by 4 bases; bases with no gene match: 10. This CDR3 is 14 amino acids long. From germline, CDR1 is SGDLS and CDR2 YYNGEE. This CDR3 is CASSRTLGGTEQYF. CDR3 nucleotide sequence: TGTGCCAGCAGCCGAACCCTGGGGGGGACCGAGCAGTACTTC. The whole variable domain, filled in from reference TRBV9 and TRBJ2-7, reads DSGVTQTPKHLITATGQRVTLRCSPRSGDLSVYWYQQSLDQGLQFLIQYYNGEERAKGNILERFSAQQFPDLHSELNLSSLELGDSALYFCASSRTLGGTEQYFGPGTRLTVT.

V and J are TRBV12-3 or TRBV12-4 and TRBJ2-5; 7 bases fit TRBD1. After removal of 7 bases from V and 2 bases from J, the junction contained 10 bases not matched to a gene. The CDR3 loop spans 15 amino acids. DNA for the CDR3: TGTGCCAGCACCAGACAGGGCCCTACACAAGAGACCCAGTACTTC. It encodes CASTRQGPTQETQYF.

This chain joins TRBV25-1 and TRBJ1-5; weak D call: TRBD1 (6 bases). The germline CDR1 and CDR2 sequences are MGHDK and SYGVNS. The CDR3 runs 14 residues. The V end was cut by 3 bases, the J end by 4 bases, with 10 bases between. CDR3 loop: CASSDLQGNQPQHF. The CDR3 nucleotides are TGTGCCAGCAGTGACTTACAGGGTAATCAGCCCCAGCATTTT. The full variable domain, rest sourced from reference TRBV25-1 and TRBJ1-5, is EADIYQTPRYLVIGTGKKITLECSQTMGHDKMYWYQQDPGMELHLIHYSYGVNSTEKGDLSSESTVSRIRTEHFPLTLESARPSHTSQYLCASSDLQGNQPQHFGDGTRLSIL.

The chain couples TRBV29-1 to TRBJ2-3; D is unclear. With 1 base removed from V and 4 bases from J, the gap between germline ends came to 9 bases. CDR3 length equals 13 residues. Germline assignment: CDR1 SQVTM and CDR2 ANQGSEA. CDR3 DNA: TGCAGCGTTGAAGGGGCCCGGGCAGATACGCAGTATTTT. This gives the protein CSVEGARADTQYF.

V and J are TRBV27 and TRBJ2-1; no firm D call. CDR1 is MNHEY, CDR2 SMNVEV, per germline (reference sequence). The CDR3 extends over 13 amino acids. V was shortened by 1 base and J by 7 bases, with 8 bases between the two germline ends. The CDR3 sequence: CASSLFQRNEQFF. The CDR3 nucleotides are TGTGCCAGCAGTTTATTTCAGAGGAATGAGCAGTTCTTC.

A few counts support this clonotype. The gene calls are TRBV2 and TRBJ2-7, with 10 bases aligning to TRBD1. V trimming: 7 bases; J trimming: 4 bases; junction bases outside the gene matches: 4. The length of the CDR3 is 13 residues. The V gene's germline CDR1 is SNHLY and CDR2 FYNNEI. CDR3 region: CASILDRGYEQYF. CDR3 in DNA: TGTGCCAGCATCCTGGACAGGGGGTACGAGCAGTACTTC.